These 9 T cell receptor beta chains came from one sample sequenced in a study of shared clonotypes between healthy human individuals. Terminally differentiated effector memory CD45RA+ cells were excluded from the naive CD8 cells, which were CD45RO-negative and positively selected for CCR7. Some clones are missing from TCRdb's copy, which holds only in-frame ones; the method was immunoSEQ multiplex PCR. The sample holds hundreds of thousands of clones, about 96% seen once. Sequencing was carried out using naive CD8+ T cells sorted from blood. The receptor source for this set is a woman in her 30s in good health.

This clone has a single count. This sequence joins TRBV5-1 and TRBJ2-5; D is possibly TRBD2 (6 bases). Looked up from germline, CDR1 is SGHRS and CDR2 is YFSETQ. Trimming removed 4 bases at V and 5 bases at J, with 21 bases between. The CDR3 sequence is 16 residues long. The CDR3 DNA reads as TGCGCCAGCAGCCCTTCCACCGGGACTCTGGAGGAGACCCAGTACTTC. This gives the protein CASSPSTGTLEETQYF.

This sequence joins TRBV7-9 and TRBJ2-7; TRBD1 agrees at 7 bases. Germline-derived CDR1 and CDR2 are SEHNR and FQNEAQ (reference sequence). V lost 1 base to trimming and J lost 5 bases; unmatched junction nucleotides: 8. The CDR3 runs 15 residues. This chain's CDR3 is CASSLVETGTNEQYF. The CDR3 DNA is TGTGCCAGCAGCTTAGTCGAGACAGGGACAAACGAGCAGTACTTC.

The chain has TRBV7-6 and TRBJ1-3; the match to TRBD1 covers 8 bases. J gave up 2 bases and V 5 bases, and 11 bases lay outside the gene matches. The CDR3 consists of 17 residues. CDR1 SGHVS and CDR2 FNYEAQ come from the germline V gene. The CDR3 here is CASSLKSRGLTGNTIYF. The CDR3 DNA reads as TGTGCCAGCAGCCTAAAGTCCAGGGGGCTAACTGGAAACACCATATATTTT.

The V call is TRBV5-4, the J call TRBJ2-1; D is uncertain. Germline V CDR1 and CDR2: SGHNT, YYREEE (reference sequence). The CDR3 sequence is 15 residues long. Trimming took 3 bases from V and 0 from J, leaving 10 bases between them. The CDR3, as DNA: TGTGCCAGCAGCTCAGGCAAGAGCTCCTACAATGAGCAGTTCTTC. It encodes CASSSGKSSYNEQFF.

This chain connects TRBV7-6 to TRBJ1-5; TRBD1 agrees at 7 bases. Germline CDR1 SGHVS, CDR2 FNYEAQ. This CDR3 contains 14 residues. Unmatched junction bases numbered 6, after V lost 5 bases and J lost 5 bases. Written as DNA, the CDR3 is TGTGCCAGCAGCCGCAACCAGGGGGATCAGCCCCAGCATTTT. This gives the protein CASSRNQGDQPQHF.

The genes are TRBV9 and TRBJ1-3; possible D gene TRBD1, 6 bases. Trimming took off 3 bases at V and 0 bases at J, with 19 bases between the two ends. The germline gives CDR1 SGDLS, CDR2 YYNGEE. The CDR3 runs to 18 residues. The CDR3 region is CASSDTGTISLSGNTIYF. The CDR3 region has the DNA TGTGCCAGCAGCGATACCGGGACAATAAGCCTCTCTGGAAACACCATATATTTT.

The chain has TRBV11-1 and TRBJ2-2; 14 bases map to TRBD2. The CDR3 extends over 15 amino acids. With 5 bases clipped from V and 6 bases from J, the junction kept 2 bases outside the gene matches. Germline CDR1 reads SGHAT; CDR2 reads FQDESV (reference sequence). The CDR3 reads CASSRGLAGAGELFF. DNA of the CDR3: TGTGCCAGCAGCCGGGGACTAGCGGGAGCCGGGGAGCTGTTTTTT.

A single count supports this clone. The chain couples TRBV29-1 to TRBJ2-5; D may be TRBD2 (5 bases). The DNA end is a closer match to TRBJ2-7, so the J assignment may be wrong. The CDR3 runs to 13 residues. Per the germline V gene, CDR1 is SQVTM and CDR2 is ANQGSEA. The CDR3 region is CSVEGIGTYEQYF. In nucleotides, the CDR3 is TGCAGCGTTGAAGGGATCGGGACCTACGAGCAGTACTTC.

The chain is built from TRBV4-1 and TRBJ2-7; 9 positions match TRBD2. Germline V gene data show CDR1 as MGHRA and CDR2 as YSYEKL. V was pared by 3 bases and J by 4 bases, with 16 bases of the junction left unmatched. CDR3 size: 18 residues. As DNA, the CDR3 is TGCGCCAGCAGCCAGGGTGATAGCGGGAGCTACGGGGGATACGAGCAGTACTTC. Protein: CASSQGDSGSYGGYEQYF.